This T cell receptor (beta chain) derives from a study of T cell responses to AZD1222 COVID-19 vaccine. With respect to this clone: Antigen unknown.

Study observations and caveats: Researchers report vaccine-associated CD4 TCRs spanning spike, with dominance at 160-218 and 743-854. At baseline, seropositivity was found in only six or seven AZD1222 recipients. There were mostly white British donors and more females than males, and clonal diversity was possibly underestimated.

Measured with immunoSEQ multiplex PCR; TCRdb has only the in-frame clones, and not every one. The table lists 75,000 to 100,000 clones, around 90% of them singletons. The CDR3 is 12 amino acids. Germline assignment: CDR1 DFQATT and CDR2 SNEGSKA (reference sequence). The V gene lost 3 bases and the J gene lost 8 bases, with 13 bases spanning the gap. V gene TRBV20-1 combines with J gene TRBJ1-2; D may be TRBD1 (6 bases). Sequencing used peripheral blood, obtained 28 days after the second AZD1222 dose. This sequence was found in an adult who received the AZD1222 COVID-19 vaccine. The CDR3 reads CSASRQGFGYTF. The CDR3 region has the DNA TGCAGTGCTAGTAGGCAGGGGTTCGGCTACACCTTC.